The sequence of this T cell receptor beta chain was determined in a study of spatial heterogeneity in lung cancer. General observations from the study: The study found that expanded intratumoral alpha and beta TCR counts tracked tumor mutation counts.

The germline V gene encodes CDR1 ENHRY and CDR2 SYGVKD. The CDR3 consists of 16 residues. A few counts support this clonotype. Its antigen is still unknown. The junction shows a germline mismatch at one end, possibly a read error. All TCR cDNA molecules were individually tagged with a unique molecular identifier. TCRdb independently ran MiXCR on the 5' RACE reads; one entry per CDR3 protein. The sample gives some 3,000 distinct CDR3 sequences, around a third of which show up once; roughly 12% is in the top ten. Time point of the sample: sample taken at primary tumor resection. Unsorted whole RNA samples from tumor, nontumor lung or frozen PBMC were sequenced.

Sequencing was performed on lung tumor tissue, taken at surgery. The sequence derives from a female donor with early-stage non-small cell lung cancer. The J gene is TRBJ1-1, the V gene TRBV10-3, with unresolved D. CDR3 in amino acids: CAITSAGPLVKTEAFF. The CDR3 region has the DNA TGTGCCATCACCTCAGCCGGGCCATTAGTGAAGACTGAAGCTTTCTTT.